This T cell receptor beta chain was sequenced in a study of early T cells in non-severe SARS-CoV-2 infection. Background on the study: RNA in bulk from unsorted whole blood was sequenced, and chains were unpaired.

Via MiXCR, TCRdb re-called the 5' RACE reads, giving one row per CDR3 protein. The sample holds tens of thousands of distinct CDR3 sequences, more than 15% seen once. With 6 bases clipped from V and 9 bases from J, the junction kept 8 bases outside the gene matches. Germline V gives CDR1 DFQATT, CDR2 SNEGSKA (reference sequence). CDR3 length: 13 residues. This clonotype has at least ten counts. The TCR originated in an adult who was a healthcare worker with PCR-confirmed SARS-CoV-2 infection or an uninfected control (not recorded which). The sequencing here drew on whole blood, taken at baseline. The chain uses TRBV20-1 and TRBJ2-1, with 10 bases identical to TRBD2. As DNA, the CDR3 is TGCAGTGCCATAAGCGGGAGGGCTCGTGAGCAGTTCTTC. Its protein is CSAISGRAREQFF.